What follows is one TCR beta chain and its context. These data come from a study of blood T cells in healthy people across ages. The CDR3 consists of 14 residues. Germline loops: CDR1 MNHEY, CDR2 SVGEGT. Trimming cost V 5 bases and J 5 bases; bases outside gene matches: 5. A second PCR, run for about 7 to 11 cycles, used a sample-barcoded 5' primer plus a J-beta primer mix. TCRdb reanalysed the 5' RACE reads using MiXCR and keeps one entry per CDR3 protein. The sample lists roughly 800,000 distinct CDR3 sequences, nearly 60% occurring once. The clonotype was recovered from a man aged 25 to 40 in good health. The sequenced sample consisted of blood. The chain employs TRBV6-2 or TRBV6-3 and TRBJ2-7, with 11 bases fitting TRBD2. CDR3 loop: CASSPSGRSNEQYF. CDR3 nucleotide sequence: TGTGCCAGCAGTCCTAGCGGGAGGAGCAACGAGCAGTACTTC.